The entry below gives a single T cell receptor (beta chain) sequence along with its context. This sample was taken from a study of immune evolution from preneoplasia to lung adenocarcinoma. Overall study context: HLA loss of heterozygosity: roughly 6.4% AIS, about 15% MIA, about 30% ADC, none AAH.

After pathologic assessment, macro-dissection selected premalignant or tumor cells for extraction. The data were produced by immunoSEQ multiplex PCR, yet TCRdb's version contains in-frame clones alone and is incomplete. The top ten hold 10% of the sample, which has under 4,000 clones, 73% seen once. The CDR3 has 14 residues. Trimming removed 8 bases from V and 6 bases from J, with 22 bases in between. The germline V gene has CDR1 GTSNPN and CDR2 SVGIG (reference sequence). Material for sequencing was FFPE minimally invasive lung adenocarcinoma tissue. The origin of this receptor is a person aged 55-80 years with lung adenocarcinoma. The chain recombines TRBV30 with TRBJ1-2, with D possibly matching TRBD1 (5 bases). The CDR3 nucleotides read TGTGCCCGAGGGGCTGGTCTCTCATCCGATGGCTACACCTTC. This gives the protein CARGAGLSSDGYTF.